These T cell receptor beta chains were read from a single sample in a study of blood T cell repertoires in COVID-19. The data were produced by immunoSEQ multiplex PCR, yet TCRdb's version contains in-frame clones alone and is incomplete. The data contain 180,000 or so clones, roughly nine tenths of them seen just once; the ten biggest clones take up roughly 9.8%. Sequencing used peripheral blood. These receptors were collected from a woman aged 55 to 70 with COVID-19, enrolled during active disease. Both conserved end residues are part of each CDR3. Each record gives: J gene, CDR3 length, D gene, V gene, clone size, CDR3 protein, CDR3 DNA. A D gene is named only where the DNA matches it firmly. Rows give clone size only sometimes, using once, few, many, or a class for an expanded clone.

>TRBJ2-1|14|-|TRBV7-9|-
CASSFFQGQNEQFF
TGTGCCAGCAGCTTCTTCCAGGGTCAGAATGAGCAGTTCTTC
>TRBJ2-7|14|-|TRBV7-9|-
CASSLGREGYEQYF
TGTGCCAGCAGCCTCGGACGGGAAGGATACGAGCAGTACTTC
>TRBJ2-4|17|-|TRBV11-3|-
CASSLSRRRQVKNIQYF
TGTGCCAGCAGCTTATCTCGCCGGCGACAGGTCAAAAACATTCAGTACTTC
>TRBJ2-7|14|TRBD2|TRBV20-1|-
CSASSSGNPYEQYF
TGCAGTGCTAGTTCTAGCGGGAACCCCTACGAGCAGTACTTC
>TRBJ1-2|15|-|TRBV9|-
CASSARQEPNYGYTF
TGTGCCAGCAGCGCAAGACAGGAACCTAACTATGGCTACACCTTC
>TRBJ2-5|17|-|TRBV24-1|-
CATSDLPVGLGAETQYF
TGTGCCACCAGTGATCTCCCGGTCGGGCTGGGGGCCGAGACCCAGTACTTC
>TRBJ1-2|13|-|TRBV19|-
CASSGQADMGYTF
TGTGCCAGTAGTGGGCAGGCCGATATGGGCTACACCTTC
>TRBJ1-1|11|-|TRBV7-2|few
CASSRATEAFF
TGTGCCAGCAGCCGCGCGACTGAAGCTTTCTTT
>TRBJ1-1|14|-|TRBV5-1|-
CASSVGLGGTEAFF
TGCGCCAGCAGCGTAGGTCTGGGGGGCACTGAAGCTTTCTTT
>TRBJ1-1|17|TRBD1|TRBV12-5|-
CASGLPNTDRRDTEAFF
TGTGCTAGTGGTTTGCCCAACACGGACAGGCGGGACACTGAAGCTTTCTTT
>TRBJ2-7|11|-|TRBV5-1|-
CASRRDREQYF
TGCGCCAGCAGGCGGGACAGAGAGCAGTACTTC
>TRBJ2-1|16|TRBD1|TRBV11-2|-
CASSLLPTGVYNEQFF
TGTGCCAGCAGCCTCCTCCCGACAGGGGTTTACAATGAGCAGTTCTTC
>TRBJ2-1|16|-|TRBV19|-
CASKSLRTRFISEQFF
TGTGCCAGCAAATCTCTCCGGACACGTTTTATCAGTGAGCAGTTCTTC
>TRBJ2-5|17|TRBD2|TRBV7-2|-
CASSLGPSGRAAVTQYF
TGTGCCAGCAGCTTAGGTCCTAGCGGGAGGGCCGCGGTGACCCAGTACTTC
>TRBJ2-1|24|TRBD2|TRBV19|once
CASSRRGSPGLAAKFLSSYNEQFF
TGTGCCAGTAGTCGGAGGGGCAGTCCGGGACTAGCGGCCAAGTTCCTGAGCTCCTACAATGAGCAGTTCTTC
>TRBJ1-5|14|-|TRBV19|-
CASSVQGSNQPQHF
TGTGCCAGTAGTGTCCAGGGTAGCAATCAGCCCCAGCATTTT
>TRBJ2-1|16|TRBD1|TRBV24-1|-
CATSDHRGPLVNEQFF
TGTGCCACCAGTGATCACAGGGGGCCCCTAGTGAATGAGCAGTTCTTC
>TRBJ1-2|15|-|TRBV11-2|-
CASSLIGQNTYGYTF
TGTGCCAGCAGCTTAATCGGACAGAATACCTATGGCTACACCTTC
>TRBJ2-1|13|-|TRBV6-5|once
CASSYYGYNEQFF
TGTGCCAGCAGTTACTACGGGTACAATGAGCAGTTCTTC
>TRBJ2-7|14|TRBD1|TRBV7-2|-
CASSSLDRSYEQYF
TGTGCCAGCAGCTCATTGGACAGGTCCTACGAGCAGTACTTC
>TRBJ1-2|15|TRBD1|TRBV6-5|-
CASSYSRGTGKGYTF
TGTGCCAGCAGTTACTCGAGAGGGACAGGGAAGGGCTACACCTTC
>TRBJ1-2|14|TRBD1|TRBV7-9|-
CASSLGTGGWGYTF
TGTGCCAGCAGCTTAGGGACAGGTGGTTGGGGCTACACCTTC
>TRBJ2-1|16|TRBD2|TRBV7-9|-
CASSFTSGRVRNEQFF
TGTGCCAGCAGCTTTACTAGCGGGAGAGTAAGAAATGAGCAGTTCTTC
>TRBJ2-1|16|-|TRBV5-1|-
CASSLVSGSSYNEQFF
TGCGCCAGCAGCTTGGTGAGCGGCAGCTCCTACAATGAGCAGTTCTTC
>TRBJ1-6|14|-|TRBV2|-
CASTTGGLGSPLHF
TGTGCCAGCACCACGGGGGGTCTTGGTTCACCCCTCCACTTT
>TRBJ2-5|15|TRBD1|TRBV27|-
CASSHTFDRGETQYF
TGTGCCAGCAGTCATACCTTTGACAGGGGAGAGACCCAGTACTTC